These 9 T cell receptor beta chains were all obtained from the same sample, sequenced in a study of identical twins. Using its own MiXCR run on the 5' RACE reads, TCRdb lists one record per CDR3 protein. The sample holds just over 450,000 distinct CDR3 sequences, 14% seen once. The sample was also reused in another study, on yellow fever vaccine responses in identical twins.

The sample consisted of CD4+ T cells sorted from blood. The receptor source for this set is a young woman in good health.

This clonotype was found a few times. The chain combines TRBV14 with TRBJ2-5; no firm D call. Trimming removed 2 bases at V and 7 bases at J, with 11 bases between. The CDR3 sequence is 13 residues long. CDR1 SGHDN and CDR2 FVKESK come from the germline V gene. The CDR3, as DNA: TGTGCCAGCAGCCAATCCAGGCCGGGGACCCAGTACTTC. It translates to CASSQSRPGTQYF.

This clonotype was recorded many times. The V and J genes are TRBV12-3 or TRBV12-4 and TRBJ2-7, with unresolved D. V was pared by 2 bases and J by 7 bases, with 12 bases between. CDR3 length: 13 residues. The CDR3 here is CASSLWTGWEQYF. The DNA of the CDR3 is TGTGCCAGCAGTTTATGGACGGGTTGGGAGCAGTACTTC.

A few counts support this clonotype. The chain employs TRBV2 and TRBJ2-3, with 9 bases aligning to TRBD1. CDR1 and CDR2 (germline): SNHLY, FYNNEI. CDR3 length equals 14 residues. V shed 4 bases, J shed 2 bases, and the junction held 1 base outside the gene matches. For the CDR3, the DNA is TGTGCCAGCAGTGGGACAGGGGCCACAGATACGCAGTATTTT. It translates to CASSGTGATDTQYF.

This rearrangement joins TRBV3-1 to TRBJ1-1, with 11 bases aligning to TRBD1. CDR1 is LGHDT and CDR2 is YNNKEL in the germline V gene (reference sequence). Trimming took 5 bases from V and 4 from J; bases not matched to a gene: 6. This CDR3 spans 15 amino acids. The CDR3 nucleotides read TGTGCCAGCAGCTACCGGGACAGGGGGATCACTGAAGCTTTCTTT. This gives the protein CASSYRDRGITEAFF.

In this sample, this clonotype turned up a few times. V is TRBV7-8 and J is TRBJ2-3, with D hard to call. Germline V gene sequence: CDR1 SGHVS, CDR2 FQNEAQ. The CDR3 runs to 15 residues. V was clipped by 0 bases and J by 2 bases, with 9 bases between them. Here the CDR3 reads CASSLAGTPTDTQYF. Here the CDR3 DNA reads TGTGCCAGCAGCTTAGCCGGAACTCCCACAGATACGCAGTATTTT.

The rearrangement joins TRBV10-3 to TRBJ2-3; 9 bases are a match to TRBD2. V was clipped by 6 bases and J by 2 bases; unmatched bases: 6. This CDR3 is built from 15 residues. CDR1 is ENHRY, CDR2 SYGVKD, per germline. In nucleotides, the CDR3 is TGTGCCATCAGCCTGCTAGCGGGAACCACAGATACGCAGTATTTT. Translating it yields CAISLLAGTTDTQYF.

This clonotype was recorded only once. The junction differs from germline at one of its ends, possibly a read error. The V and J genes are TRBV7-2 and TRBJ2-3, with D maybe TRBD1 (5 bases). The CDR3 is 14 residues long. Germline CDR1 is SGHTA and CDR2 is FQGNSA. CDR3 bases: TGTGCCAGCAGCTTAGAATTAGCTACAGGTACGCAGTATTTT. Translating it yields CASSLELATGTQYF.

The V and J genes are TRBV5-1 and TRBJ2-3, with 10 bases identical to TRBD2. This CDR3 is 20 amino acids long. V shed 4 bases, J shed 5 bases, and the junction held 22 bases outside the gene matches. Germline V lookup: CDR1 SGHRS, CDR2 YFSETQ. CDR3 nucleotide sequence: TGCGCCAGCAGCCCTTCAAATCCGGGACTAGCGTTCCCCCCCATAGATACGCAGTATTTT. This translates into CASSPSNPGLAFPPIDTQYF.

This chain uses TRBV5-1 with TRBJ1-5; 9 bases map to TRBD1. The CDR3 runs to 15 residues. In germline, CDR1 is SGHRS, CDR2 YFSETQ. Trimming removed 4 bases from V and 6 bases from J; junction bases left unmatched: 8. CDR3 region: CASSATQGAGQPQHF. CDR3 bases: TGCGCCAGCAGCGCAACACAGGGGGCAGGTCAGCCCCAGCATTTT.